The rows below give T cell receptor beta chains drawn from one sample of a study of Graves' ophthalmopathy and Graves' hyperthyroidism. Each CDR3 protein gets one entry after TCRdb re-called the multiplex PCR reads with MiXCR. This table holds 600,000 to 700,000 distinct CDR3 sequences, about 40% found once. The sample was peripheral blood. All receptors come from an adult man with Graves' ophthalmopathy. CDR3s include the opening cysteine and the closing phenylalanine or tryptophan. The order of the fields is clone size, D gene, V gene, J gene, CDR3 protein, CDR3 DNA. A D gene is named only where the DNA matches it firmly. Some rows mark clone size as missing; the rest say once, few, many or name a class of expanded clone.

clone size: .
D gene: .
V gene: TRBV13
J gene: TRBJ1-1
CDR3 protein: CASSLKGFQGAEAFF
CDR3 DNA: TGTGCCAGCAGCTTAAAAGGTTTTCAGGGTGCGGAAGCTTTCTTT

clone size: many
D gene: TRBD2
V gene: TRBV7-9
J gene: TRBJ2-5
CDR3 protein: CASSSGLAEAQETQYF
CDR3 DNA: TGTGCCAGCAGCTCCGGACTAGCGGAAGCACAAGAGACCCAGTACTTC

clone size: .
D gene: .
V gene: TRBV7-2
J gene: TRBJ2-5
CDR3 protein: CASSPPEGRGEETQYF
CDR3 DNA: TGTGCCAGCAGCCCCCCGGAGGGCAGGGGGGAAGAGACCCAGTACTTC

clone size: .
D gene: .
V gene: TRBV25-1
J gene: TRBJ1-1
CDR3 protein: CASSLYNRQSSTEAFF
CDR3 DNA: TGTGCCAGCAGTTTATATAACCGACAGTCGAGCACTGAAGCTTTCTTT

clone size: many
D gene: TRBD1
V gene: TRBV7-9
J gene: TRBJ1-3
CDR3 protein: CASRPGGLSGNTIYF
CDR3 DNA: TGTGCCAGCAGACCAGGGGGACTTTCTGGAAACACCATATATTTT

clone size: .
D gene: TRBD1
V gene: TRBV6-1
J gene: TRBJ1-1
CDR3 protein: CASGRTGNTEAFF
CDR3 DNA: TGTGCCAGCGGCCGGACAGGGAACACTGAAGCTTTCTTT

clone size: few
D gene: TRBD1
V gene: TRBV7-9
J gene: TRBJ1-6
CDR3 protein: CASSQGLRGQGDSPLHF
CDR3 DNA: TGTGCCAGCAGCCAGGGTTTGAGGGGACAGGGCGATTCACCCCTCCACTTT

clone size: many
D gene: .
V gene: TRBV7-9
J gene: TRBJ1-1
CDR3 protein: CASSPRAVNTEAFF
CDR3 DNA: TGTGCCAGCAGCCCTCGGGCCGTGAACACTGAAGCTTTCTTT

clone size: .
D gene: .
V gene: TRBV29-1
J gene: TRBJ2-2
CDR3 protein: CSVERRGNTGGLFF
CDR3 DNA: TGCAGCGTTGAACGGCGGGGCAACACCGGGGGGCTGTTTTTT

clone size: many
D gene: .
V gene: TRBV7-8
J gene: TRBJ1-2
CDR3 protein: CASSPWGEVRGYTF
CDR3 DNA: TGTGCCAGCAGCCCTTGGGGTGAGGTTCGAGGCTACACCTTC

clone size: .
D gene: TRBD1
V gene: TRBV7-3
J gene: TRBJ1-2
CDR3 protein: CASSLSSGGADGYTF
CDR3 DNA: TGTGCCAGCAGCTTATCATCAGGGGGCGCTGATGGCTACACCTTC

clone size: many
D gene: TRBD1
V gene: TRBV19
J gene: TRBJ2-5
CDR3 protein: CASSAKGTEETQYF
CDR3 DNA: TGTGCCAGTAGTGCCAAGGGGACAGAAGAGACCCAGTACTTC

clone size: few
D gene: TRBD1
V gene: TRBV11-2
J gene: TRBJ1-1
CDR3 protein: CASSILNRGREAFF
CDR3 DNA: TGTGCCAGCAGCATACTCAACAGGGGCCGAGAAGCTTTCTTT

clone size: many
D gene: .
V gene: TRBV10-2
J gene: TRBJ2-7
CDR3 protein: CASSTQNYASYEQYF
CDR3 DNA: TGCGCCAGCAGCACCCAGAACTATGCCTCCTACGAGCAGTACTTC

clone size: many
D gene: .
V gene: TRBV5-1
J gene: TRBJ2-7
CDR3 protein: CASSWGSYEQYF
CDR3 DNA: TGTGCCAGCAGTTGGGGCTCCTACGAGCAGTACTTC

clone size: .
D gene: .
V gene: TRBV6-2/TRBV6-3
J gene: TRBJ2-5
CDR3 protein: CAISYSNQGQETQYF
CDR3 DNA: TGTGCCATCAGTTACTCGAACCAGGGCCAAGAGACCCAGTACTTC

clone size: .
D gene: TRBD1
V gene: TRBV29-1
J gene: TRBJ1-2
CDR3 protein: CSVGGTVMGYTF
CDR3 DNA: TGCAGCGTTGGAGGGACAGTTATGGGCTACACCTTC

clone size: many
D gene: .
V gene: TRBV7-9
J gene: TRBJ2-7
CDR3 protein: CASSTPGPTYEQYF
CDR3 DNA: TGTGCCAGCAGCACGCCGGGCCCTACCTACGAGCAGTACTTC

clone size: many
D gene: TRBD1
V gene: TRBV5-1
J gene: TRBJ1-5
CDR3 protein: CASSLEPGQGNQPQHF
CDR3 DNA: TGCGCCAGCAGCTTGGAACCGGGACAGGGCAATCAGCCCCAGCATTTT

clone size: .
D gene: TRBD1
V gene: TRBV10-3
J gene: TRBJ1-2
CDR3 protein: CVITRDREYGYTF
CDR3 DNA: TGTGTCATCACAAGAGACAGGGAGTACGGCTACACCTTC

clone size: many
D gene: .
V gene: TRBV19
J gene: TRBJ2-2
CDR3 protein: CATAGGGAGELFF
CDR3 DNA: TGTGCCACCGCAGGGGGAGGGGCCGGGGAGCTGTTTTTT

clone size: many
D gene: .
V gene: TRBV29-1
J gene: TRBJ1-1
CDR3 protein: CSVVPMDSQGYGVNTEAFF
CDR3 DNA: TGCAGCGTCGTTCCTATGGACTCACAGGGCTACGGGGTGAACACTGAAGCTTTCTTT

clone size: .
D gene: .
V gene: TRBV15
J gene: TRBJ2-6
CDR3 protein: CATSSGRDKILTF
CDR3 DNA: TGTGCCACCAGCAGTGGCCGGGACAAGATCCTGACTTTC

clone size: .
D gene: .
V gene: TRBV2
J gene: TRBJ1-5
CDR3 protein: CASGRTVNGNQPQHF
CDR3 DNA: TGTGCCAGCGGGAGAACGGTCAATGGCAATCAGCCCCAGCATTTT

clone size: .
D gene: .
V gene: TRBV7-6
J gene: TRBJ1-5
CDR3 protein: CASIDSGREPQHF
CDR3 DNA: TGTGCCAGCATCGACAGTGGAAGGGAGCCCCAGCATTTT

clone size: many
D gene: TRBD2
V gene: TRBV7-3
J gene: TRBJ2-7
CDR3 protein: CASSLGSGSEQYF
CDR3 DNA: TGTGCCAGCAGCTTGGGCAGCGGGAGCGAGCAGTACTTC

clone size: .
D gene: .
V gene: TRBV2
J gene: TRBJ2-1
CDR3 protein: CASRPYNEQFF
CDR3 DNA: TGTGCCAGCAGACCCTACAATGAGCAGTTCTTC

clone size: .
D gene: .
V gene: TRBV29-1
J gene: TRBJ2-5
CDR3 protein: CGALIVETQYF
CDR3 DNA: TGCGGCGCCCTAATAGTTGAGACCCAATACTTC

clone size: many
D gene: .
V gene: TRBV20-1
J gene: TRBJ2-7
CDR3 protein: CSAAPGQTYEQYF
CDR3 DNA: TGCAGTGCCGCACCCGGACAGACCTACGAGCAGTACTTC

clone size: many
D gene: .
V gene: TRBV7-8
J gene: TRBJ2-7
CDR3 protein: CASSFEGSYEQYF
CDR3 DNA: TGTGCCAGCAGCTTTGAGGGGTCCTACGAGCAGTACTTC

clone size: many
D gene: TRBD1
V gene: TRBV6-6
J gene: TRBJ2-5
CDR3 protein: CASSGQGAAIETQYF
CDR3 DNA: TGTGCCAGCAGCGGACAGGGGGCCGCAATTGAGACCCAGTACTTC

clone size: .
D gene: TRBD1
V gene: TRBV7-2
J gene: TRBJ2-7
CDR3 protein: CASRLGTAYEQYF
CDR3 DNA: TGTGCCAGCAGACTTGGGACAGCCTACGAGCAGTACTTC